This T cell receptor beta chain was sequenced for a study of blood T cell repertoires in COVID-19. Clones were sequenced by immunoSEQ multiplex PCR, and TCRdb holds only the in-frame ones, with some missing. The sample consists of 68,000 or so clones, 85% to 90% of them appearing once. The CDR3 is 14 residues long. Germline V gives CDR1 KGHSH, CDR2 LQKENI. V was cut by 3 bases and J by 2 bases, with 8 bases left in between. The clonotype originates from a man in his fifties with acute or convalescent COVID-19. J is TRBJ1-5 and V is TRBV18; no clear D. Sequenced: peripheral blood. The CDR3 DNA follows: TGTGCCAGCTCACCGTCTGTAGGCAATCAGCCCCAGCATTTT. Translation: CASSPSVGNQPQHF.